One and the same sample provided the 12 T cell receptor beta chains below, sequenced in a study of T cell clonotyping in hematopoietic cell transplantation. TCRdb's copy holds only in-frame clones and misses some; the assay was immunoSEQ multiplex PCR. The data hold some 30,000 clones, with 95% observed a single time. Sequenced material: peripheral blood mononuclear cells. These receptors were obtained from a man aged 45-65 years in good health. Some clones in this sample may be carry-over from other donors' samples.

Written as DNA, the CDR3 is TGTGCCAGCAGAAACAGACGGCTAGACTATGGCTACACCTTC. Encoded protein: CASRNRRLDYGYTF. V and J are TRBV6-5 and TRBJ1-2; the D is unclear. Germline V lookup: CDR1 MNHEY, CDR2 SVGAGI. The CDR3 extends over 14 amino acids. V was pared by 6 bases and J by 3 bases, with 14 bases between.

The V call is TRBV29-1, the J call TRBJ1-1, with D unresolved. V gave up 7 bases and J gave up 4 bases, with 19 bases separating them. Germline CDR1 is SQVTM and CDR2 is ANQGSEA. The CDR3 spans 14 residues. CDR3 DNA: TGCAGCGCCCGACGGCAAATCCGCTCCACTGAAGCTTTCTTT. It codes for CSARRQIRSTEAFF.

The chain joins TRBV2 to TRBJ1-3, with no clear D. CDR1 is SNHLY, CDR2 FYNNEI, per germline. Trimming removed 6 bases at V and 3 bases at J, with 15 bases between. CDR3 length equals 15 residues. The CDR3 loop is CASRSQAVGGNTIYF. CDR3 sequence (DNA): TGTGCCAGCAGGTCTCAGGCCGTGGGTGGAAACACCATATATTTT.

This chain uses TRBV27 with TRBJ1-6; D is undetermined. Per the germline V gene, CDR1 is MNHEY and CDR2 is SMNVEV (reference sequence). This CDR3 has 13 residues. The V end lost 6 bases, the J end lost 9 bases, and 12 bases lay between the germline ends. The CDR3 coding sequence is TGTGCCAGCAGCACAGTGCCCAGTTCACCCCTCCACTTT. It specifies CASSTVPSSPLHF.

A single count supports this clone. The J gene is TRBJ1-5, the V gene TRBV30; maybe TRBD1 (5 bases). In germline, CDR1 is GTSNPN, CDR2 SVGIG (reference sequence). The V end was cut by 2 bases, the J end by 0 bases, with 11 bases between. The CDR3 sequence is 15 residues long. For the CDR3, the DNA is TGTGCCTGGAGTAGGAGCCAGGGTAGCAATCAGCCCCAGCATTTT. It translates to CAWSRSQGSNQPQHF.

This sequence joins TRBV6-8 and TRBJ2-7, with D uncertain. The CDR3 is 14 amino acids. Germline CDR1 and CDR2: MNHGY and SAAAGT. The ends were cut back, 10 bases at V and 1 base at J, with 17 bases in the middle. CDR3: CAKLPGAGSYEQYF. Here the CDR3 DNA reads TGTGCCAAACTACCAGGAGCCGGTTCCTACGAGCAGTACTTC.

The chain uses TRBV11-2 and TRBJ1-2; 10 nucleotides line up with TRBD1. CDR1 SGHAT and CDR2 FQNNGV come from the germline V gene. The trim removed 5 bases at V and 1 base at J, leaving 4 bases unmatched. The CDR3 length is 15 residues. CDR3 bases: TGTGCCAGCAGCGGGGACAGGGGCTTTAACTATGGCTACACCTTC. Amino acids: CASSGDRGFNYGYTF. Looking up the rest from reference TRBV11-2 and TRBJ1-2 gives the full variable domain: EAGVAQSPRYKIIEKRQSVAFWCNPISGHATLYWYQQILGQGPKLLIQFQNNGVVDDSQLPKDRFSAERLKGVDSTLKIQPAKLEDSAVYLCASSGDRGFNYGYTFGSGTRLTVV.

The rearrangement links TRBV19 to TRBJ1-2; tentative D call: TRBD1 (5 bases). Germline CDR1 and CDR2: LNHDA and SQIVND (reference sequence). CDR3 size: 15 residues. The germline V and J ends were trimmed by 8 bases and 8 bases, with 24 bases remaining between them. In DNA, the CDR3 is TGTGCCAGTTCCAAAGTCGGGACTAACAACCCAGGCTACACCTTC. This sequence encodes CASSKVGTNNPGYTF.

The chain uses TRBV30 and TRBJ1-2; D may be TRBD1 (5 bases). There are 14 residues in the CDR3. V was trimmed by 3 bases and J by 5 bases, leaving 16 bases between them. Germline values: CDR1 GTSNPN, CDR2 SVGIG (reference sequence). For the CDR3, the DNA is TGTGCCTGGAGCAGGCAGGGTGGGGGTTATGGCTACACCTTC. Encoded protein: CAWSRQGGGYGYTF.

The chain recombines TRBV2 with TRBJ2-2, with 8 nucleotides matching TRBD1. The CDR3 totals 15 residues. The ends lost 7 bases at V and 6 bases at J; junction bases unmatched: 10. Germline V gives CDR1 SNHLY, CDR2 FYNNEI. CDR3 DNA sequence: TGTGCCAGCAAGGTGGACAGGGTGAGCGCCGGGGAGCTGTTTTTT. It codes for CASKVDRVSAGELFF.

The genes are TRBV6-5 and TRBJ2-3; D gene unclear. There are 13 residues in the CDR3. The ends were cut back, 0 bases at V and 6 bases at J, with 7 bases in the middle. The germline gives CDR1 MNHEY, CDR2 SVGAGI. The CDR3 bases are TGTGCCAGCAGTTACTCGCTCCTCGATACGCAGTATTTT. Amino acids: CASSYSLLDTQYF.

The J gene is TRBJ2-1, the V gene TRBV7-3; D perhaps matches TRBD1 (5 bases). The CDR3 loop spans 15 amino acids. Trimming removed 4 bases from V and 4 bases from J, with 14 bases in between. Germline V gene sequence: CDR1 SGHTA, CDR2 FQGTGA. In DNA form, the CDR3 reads TGTGCCAGCAGCTCCCGCCAGGGTTCATACAATGAGCAGTTCTTC. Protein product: CASSSRQGSYNEQFF.